Below, 11 T cell receptor beta chains from the same sample are listed, as sequenced in a study of OX40 agonist ivuxolimab in advanced cancers. Generated by immunoSEQ multiplex PCR, the TCRdb table keeps only in-frame clones and is missing some. The repertoire holds tens of thousands of clones, with over 80% as singletons. Sequenced here: CD4+ or CD8+ T cells sorted from blood, sampled in a trial of the OX40 agonist ivuxolimab. All receptors come from an adult with an advanced solid tumor such as melanoma, head and neck, liver or kidney cancer.

The genes are TRBV19 and TRBJ1-4; no clear D gene. The CDR3 has 14 amino acids. Germline CDR1 is LNHDA and CDR2 is SQIVND (reference sequence). V was shortened by 6 bases and J by 3 bases, with 11 bases between the two germline ends. CDR3 coding DNA: TGTGCCAGTAGGGGCTGGGAACCTAATGAAAAACTGTTTTTT. Protein sequence: CASRGWEPNEKLFF.

This clone was counted a few times. The V call is TRBV5-1, the J call TRBJ2-1; D is perhaps TRBD1 or TRBD2 (9 bases each). Germline V lookup: CDR1 SGHRS, CDR2 YFSETQ. There are 16 residues in the CDR3. Trimming removed 4 bases at V and 6 bases at J, with 20 bases between. This CDR3 reads CASSRELAGQGNEQFF. The CDR3, as DNA: TGCGCCAGCAGCCGCGAGCTAGCGGGACAGGGCAATGAGCAGTTCTTC.

The chain carries TRBV2 and TRBJ1-2, with 9 bases lining up with TRBD1. There are 14 residues in the CDR3. V shed 8 bases, J shed 2 bases, and the junction held 6 bases outside the gene matches. Germline V CDR1 and CDR2: SNHLY, FYNNEI. The CDR3 is CASLTGGENYGYTF. The DNA of the CDR3 is TGTGCCAGCCTGACAGGGGGTGAAAACTATGGCTACACCTTC. The whole variable domain, remainder taken from reference TRBV2 and TRBJ1-2, is EPEVTQTPSHQVTQMGQEVILRCVPISNHLYFYWYRQILGQKVEFLVSFYNNEISEKSEIFDDQFSVERPDGSNFTLKIRSTKLEDSAMYFCASLTGGENYGYTFGSGTRLTVV.

This clone was seen once. This chain connects TRBV10-3 to TRBJ2-1; 9 bases map to TRBD2. This CDR3 region has 14 residues. V gave up 7 bases and J gave up 5 bases; unmatched junction bases: 6. CDR1 ENHRY and CDR2 SYGVKD come from the germline V gene. Here the CDR3 DNA reads TGTGCCATCAAGGTAGCGGGAGACGACAATGAGCAGTTCTTC. Translation: CAIKVAGDDNEQFF.

The rearrangement joins TRBV19 to TRBJ1-4; D unclear. CDR3 length: 15 residues. Trimming removed 3 bases at V and 4 bases at J, with 12 bases between. CDR1 is LNHDA, CDR2 SQIVND, per germline (reference sequence). CDR3 protein: CASSMYGIDNEKLFF. Here the CDR3 DNA reads TGTGCCAGTAGTATGTACGGCATCGATAATGAAAAACTGTTTTTT.

This chain uses TRBV19 with TRBJ1-4; unclear D gene. The CDR3 is 16 amino acids. Trimming took 7 bases from V and 1 from J, leaving 16 bases between them. Germline V gives CDR1 LNHDA, CDR2 SQIVND (reference sequence). The CDR3 DNA reads TGTGCCAGTACCCCTGGGGAAGGAGGAACTAATGAAAAACTGTTTTTT. Its protein product is CASTPGEGGTNEKLFF.

The gene calls are TRBV11-2 and TRBJ1-4; 7 nucleotides align to TRBD1. J gave up 7 bases and V 3 bases, and 8 bases lay outside the gene matches. Per germline, CDR1 SGHAT and CDR2 FQNNGV. The CDR3 has 15 residues. The CDR3 is CASSFKGAEGEKLFF. DNA of the CDR3: TGTGCCAGCAGCTTTAAGGGGGCAGAGGGTGAAAAACTGTTTTTT.

The gene calls are TRBV2 and TRBJ1-5, with TRBD1 as a possible D gene (6 bases). This CDR3 is 16 amino acids long. Germline V CDR1 and CDR2: SNHLY, FYNNEI. The ends were cut back, 8 bases at V and 7 bases at J, with 24 bases in the middle. CDR3 bases: TGTGCCAGCTCCTCGGCGGGAGGGGGGCAGGAACAGCCCCAGCATTTT. Translating it yields CASSSAGGGQEQPQHF.

The chain is built from TRBV6-5 and TRBJ1-3; D remains ambiguous. Germline values: CDR1 MNHEY, CDR2 SVGAGI. The CDR3 is made up of 13 amino acids. V dropped 2 bases and J dropped 0 bases, with 2 bases sitting between them. CDR3 protein: CASSYNSGNTIYF. In nucleotides, the CDR3 is TGTGCCAGCAGTTACAACTCTGGAAACACCATATATTTT.

The chain combines TRBV6-6 with TRBJ2-1; D may correspond to TRBD1 or TRBD2 (5 bases each). This CDR3 is built from 14 residues. The germline CDR1 and CDR2 sequences are MNHNY and SVGAGI (reference sequence). The germline V and J ends were trimmed by 0 bases and 4 bases, with 7 bases remaining between them. CDR3 in DNA: TGTGCCAGCAGTTACTCGAGGGGATACAATGAGCAGTTCTTC. As protein: CASSYSRGYNEQFF.

This clone was found a few times. The V call is TRBV6-5, the J call TRBJ2-7, with D perhaps being TRBD1 or TRBD2 (5 bases each). Germline CDR1 and CDR2: MNHEY and SVGAGI. The CDR3 has 13 amino acids. Between the trimmed V and J ends, which lost 6 bases and 6 bases, there was a span of 15 bases. CDR3 loop: CASRRGPSGEQYF. The CDR3 nucleotides are TGTGCCAGCAGGAGGGGCCCCTCGGGCGAGCAGTACTTC.